This T cell receptor (beta chain) was identified during a study of OX40 agonist ivuxolimab in advanced cancers. Study-level points and caveats: The CD4+ and CD8+ T cells in the blood had expanded clonally by week 6 at 0.1 to 3.0 mg/kg.

The V and J ends lost 2 bases and 7 bases respectively, with 15 bases between them. CDR3 length equals 15 residues. Germline V CDR1 and CDR2: KGHSH, LQKENI. Profiling relied on immunoSEQ multiplex PCR, and the TCRdb table lists in-frame clones only, not all of them. The sample has tens of thousands of clones, around 87% seen once; the top ten hold nearly 0.55%. This clone turned up a few times. The antigen is undetermined. The chain recombines TRBV18 with TRBJ1-5, with D tentatively TRBD1 (6 bases). This sequence originates from an adult with an advanced solid tumor such as melanoma, head and neck, liver or kidney cancer. This material consisted of CD4+ or CD8+ T cells sorted from blood, taken in a trial of the OX40 agonist ivuxolimab. In nucleotides, the CDR3 is TGTGCCAGCTCACCAGAATCAGCAGGGGTCCAGCCCCAGCATTTT. Its translation is CASSPESAGVQPQHF.